These 28 T cell receptor beta chains were all obtained from the same sample, sequenced in a study of T-cell memory formation after mild COVID-19. MiXCR was run by TCRdb on the 5' RACE reads, yielding one entry per CDR3 protein. The sample includes roughly 200,000 distinct CDR3 sequences, 20% to 25% of them seen just once. Material for sequencing was PBMCs or a T cell subset sorted from them (not recorded which). These TCRs come from an adult woman who had mild COVID-19 (a few samples of this study predate the infection). Cell type and time point are not known.

This clonotype appeared a few times. The chain carries TRBV4-3 and TRBJ2-4; 7 bases fit TRBD1. Germline CDR1 LGHNA, CDR2 YSLEER. The CDR3 extends over 18 amino acids. V shed 0 bases, J shed 2 bases, and the junction held 10 bases outside the gene matches. CDR3: CASSQDPQGGWTKNIQYF. The CDR3 DNA reads TGCGCCAGCAGCCAAGATCCCCAAGGGGGCTGGACCAAAAACATTCAGTACTTC.

The sample holds a few counts of this clonotype. The V and J genes are TRBV7-2 and TRBJ1-2, with no clear D. V dropped 5 bases and J dropped 2 bases, with 12 bases sitting between them. This CDR3 has 14 amino acids. The germline V gene encodes CDR1 SGHTA and CDR2 FQGNSA. The CDR3 bases are TGTGCCAGCAGCCCTGACCACAGAAACTATGGCTACACCTTC. Translated, it gives CASSPDHRNYGYTF.

This clonotype was seen more than once but under ten times. This chain joins TRBV7-9 and TRBJ2-1; no firm D call. Trimming took off 5 bases at V and 11 bases at J, with 10 bases between the two ends. The CDR3 contains 11 residues. Germline assignment: CDR1 SEHNR and CDR2 FQNEAQ (reference sequence). CDR3 loop: CASSPRVQQFF. The CDR3, as DNA: TGTGCCAGCAGCCCCCGGGTCCAGCAGTTCTTC.

This rearrangement joins TRBV5-1 to TRBJ2-7; 9 nucleotides match TRBD2. Germline V gene data show CDR1 as SGHRS and CDR2 as YFSETQ. With 2 bases clipped from V and 1 base from J, the junction kept 19 bases outside the gene matches. The CDR3 runs to 20 residues. The DNA of the CDR3 is TGCGCCAGCAGCTTTACAGGTTATCGTCTAGCGGGATTTGGGTCCTACGAGCAGTACTTC. Protein product: CASSFTGYRLAGFGSYEQYF.

This clonotype was seen a handful of times. This chain uses TRBV11-2 with TRBJ2-2, with TRBD2 identical over 11 bases. Looked up from germline, CDR1 is SGHAT and CDR2 is FQNNGV. J was trimmed by 6 bases and V by 2 bases; bases with no gene match: 2. The CDR3 is made up of 15 amino acids. CDR3 sequence reads: CASSLTSGSPGELFF. Here the CDR3 DNA reads TGTGCCAGCAGCTTAACTAGCGGGAGTCCCGGGGAGCTGTTTTTT.

Concerning this clonotype itself: Being one base from a much bigger clone, this may be a read error. V gene TRBV7-9 combines with J gene TRBJ2-7, with D unresolved. The CDR3 runs 11 residues. V lost 1 base and J 5 bases, leaving 3 bases between the germline ends. Germline V gene data show CDR1 as SEHNR and CDR2 as FQNEAQ (reference sequence). In DNA, the CDR3 is TGTGCCAGCAGCTTAGTGAACGAGCAGTACTTC. Translating gives CASSLVNEQYF.

This clonotype was counted only a few times. V usage is TRBV10-3 and J usage is TRBJ2-2; 9 bases are a match to TRBD1. Germline V gene sequence: CDR1 ENHRY, CDR2 SYGVKD. The CDR3 covers 15 residues. V gave up 7 bases and J gave up 0 bases; unmatched junction bases: 3. The CDR3: CAINRQGANTGELFF. DNA for the CDR3: TGTGCCATCAACAGACAGGGGGCGAACACCGGGGAGCTGTTTTTT.

The chain links TRBV6-2 or TRBV6-3 to TRBJ2-1; D possibly corresponds to TRBD2 (7 bases). The V end was cut by 6 bases, the J end by 3 bases, with 15 bases between. The CDR3 has 15 residues. The germline CDR1 and CDR2 sequences are MNHEY and SVGEGT. CDR3 sequence reads: CASSQPGGSYNEQFF. The CDR3 DNA sequence: TGTGCCAGCAGCCAACCGGGGGGCAGCTACAATGAGCAGTTCTTC.

V gene TRBV11-3 combines with J gene TRBJ2-3; D possibly uses TRBD1 or TRBD2 (7 bases each). V was trimmed by 5 bases and J by 5 bases, leaving 23 bases between them. Germline V CDR1 and CDR2: SGHNT, YENEEA. The CDR3 runs to 17 residues. DNA of the CDR3: TGTGCCAGCAGCCCCCTTCAGGGGGAGGGCCGGGGAGATACGCAGTATTTT. Protein sequence: CASSPLQGEGRGDTQYF.

V and J are TRBV7-9 and TRBJ1-3; D perhaps matches TRBD1 (5 bases). CDR3 size: 15 residues. CDR1 is SEHNR, CDR2 FQNEAQ, per germline (reference sequence). Trimming left V 5 bases short and J 2 bases short, with 13 bases between. The CDR3 is CASSAPGSAGNTIYF. CDR3 nucleotide sequence: TGTGCCAGCAGCGCTCCAGGGAGCGCTGGAAACACCATATATTTT.

This chain connects TRBV7-9 to TRBJ2-5; 8 nucleotides match TRBD2. After removal of 6 bases from V and 4 bases from J, the junction contained 7 bases not matched to a gene. Looked up from germline, CDR1 is SEHNR and CDR2 is FQNEAQ (reference sequence). This CDR3 region has 14 residues. The CDR3 is CASSPSGGRETQYF. The CDR3 coding sequence is TGTGCCAGCAGTCCCAGCGGGGGAAGAGAGACCCAGTACTTC.

This CDR3 reads CSARDRQGEGYGYTF. The CDR3 bases are TGCAGTGCTAGAGACAGACAGGGAGAGGGGTATGGCTACACCTTC. V and J are TRBV20-1 and TRBJ1-2; 7 bases are shared with TRBD1. This CDR3 spans 15 amino acids. The V segment lost 0 bases and the J segment 5 bases; nucleotides outside the gene matches: 9. The germline gives CDR1 DFQATT, CDR2 SNEGSKA (reference sequence).

The chain couples TRBV6-5 to TRBJ1-5; no reliable D call. Germline CDR1 MNHEY, CDR2 SVGAGI. There are 13 residues in the CDR3. Trimming removed 0 bases from V and 9 bases from J, with 9 bases in between. CDR3 sequence: CASSYSPSGPQHF. The CDR3 DNA is TGTGCCAGCAGTTACTCACCTTCGGGGCCCCAGCATTTT.

The chain has TRBV24-1 and TRBJ2-7, with 7 bases aligning to TRBD1. The J segment lost 3 bases and the V segment lost 4 bases, leaving 17 bases of the junction unmatched. The germline CDR1 and CDR2 sequences are KGHDR and SFDVKD. This CDR3 has 18 residues. This chain's CDR3 is CATSEGAWGTGEDYEQYF. CDR3 bases: TGTGCCACCAGTGAAGGCGCTTGGGGAACAGGGGAAGACTACGAGCAGTACTTC.

There are a few counts of this clonotype. The chain joins TRBV24-1 to TRBJ2-1; 13 bases map to TRBD2. Losses at the gene ends were 2 bases for V and 8 bases for J; bases not matched to a gene: 11. The germline V gene encodes CDR1 KGHDR and CDR2 SFDVKD. This CDR3 is built from 18 residues. CDR3 DNA sequence: TGTGCCACCAGTGATTCTCATACTAGCGGGAGGGCCAGGGATGAGCAGTTCTTC. It translates to CATSDSHTSGRARDEQFF.

This clonotype came up a few times. The chain uses TRBV12-5 and TRBJ1-6; TRBD1 agrees at 7 bases. The trim removed 0 bases at V and 7 bases at J, leaving 9 bases unmatched. The CDR3 has 17 residues. The V gene's germline CDR1 is LGHNT and CDR2 FRNRAP. The CDR3 sequence: CASGLVIRGPGNSPLHF. As DNA, the CDR3 is TGTGCTAGTGGTTTGGTAATTAGGGGGCCGGGCAATTCACCCCTCCACTTT.

This clonotype was seen more than once but under ten times. The V gene is TRBV30, the J gene TRBJ1-1; D is unclear. CDR1 and CDR2 from the germline V gene are GTSNPN and SVGIG (reference sequence). This CDR3 is 13 amino acids long. V was shortened by 0 bases and J by 1 base, with 6 bases between the two germline ends. The CDR3 region is CAWSVGQNTEAFF. The CDR3 nucleotides read TGTGCCTGGAGTGTAGGGCAGAACACTGAAGCTTTCTTT.

V usage is TRBV7-9 and J usage is TRBJ2-1; TRBD2 might be the D (6 bases). The CDR3 consists of 16 residues. CDR1 is SEHNR, CDR2 FQNEAQ, per germline (reference sequence). V lost 5 bases and J 8 bases, leaving 22 bases between the germline ends. In DNA, the CDR3 is TGTGCCAGCAGCACAAGCGTAGCCACGGAGGGCGATGAGCAGTTCTTC. Amino acids: CASSTSVATEGDEQFF.

CDR3: CSAHLGTENIQYF. The CDR3 DNA reads TGCAGTGCTCACCTCGGGACAGAAAACATTCAGTACTTC. The chain uses TRBV20-1 and TRBJ2-4; TRBD1 matches 7 bases. Germline V gene sequence: CDR1 DFQATT, CDR2 SNEGSKA (reference sequence). J was trimmed by 5 bases and V by 5 bases; bases with no gene match: 6. The CDR3 totals 13 residues.

This sequence joins TRBV28 and TRBJ1-1, with D uncertain. With 6 bases removed from V and 0 bases from J, the gap between germline ends came to 8 bases. This CDR3 comprises 13 residues. Per germline, CDR1 MDHEN and CDR2 SYDVKM. The CDR3 DNA reads as TGTGCCAGCAGCTATACAGTGAACACTGAAGCTTTCTTT. It encodes CASSYTVNTEAFF.

This clonotype was counted ten times or more. The CDR3 DNA reads as TGTGCCAGCAGCTTACCCCTCGGGACTAGCGGTTCCGGGGCCGGGAATGAGCAGTTCTTC. It translates to CASSLPLGTSGSGAGNEQFF. V usage is TRBV7-3 and J usage is TRBJ2-1; TRBD2 matches 11 bases. CDR1 is SGHTA and CDR2 is FQGTGA in the germline V gene. Trimming at V came to 2 bases and at J to 7 bases, leaving 19 bases not matched to a gene. There are 20 residues in the CDR3.

Only a few counts were recorded for this clonotype. The chain carries TRBV7-9 and TRBJ1-2, with 7 nucleotides matching TRBD1. The CDR3 is 16 residues long. The V and J ends lost 4 bases and 0 bases, in that order; junction bases with no gene match: 8. Per germline, CDR1 SEHNR and CDR2 FQNEAQ (reference sequence). The CDR3 DNA is TGTGCCAGCAGCTCGACAGGGCTCAATCCTAACTATGGCTACACCTTC. Protein product: CASSSTGLNPNYGYTF.

The chain joins TRBV5-1 to TRBJ2-1, with TRBD2 matching over 12 bases. The germline V gene encodes CDR1 SGHRS and CDR2 YFSETQ. The CDR3 consists of 16 residues. Trimming took 4 bases from V and 6 from J; bases not matched to a gene: 8. CDR3 coding DNA: TGCGCCAGCAGCCCCTGGGCTAGCGGGGGGGCCAATGAGCAGTTCTTC. Amino acid sequence: CASSPWASGGANEQFF.

This chain connects TRBV29-1 to TRBJ1-2; D might be TRBD1 (5 bases). Deletions cut 3 bases from V and 5 bases from J, with 10 bases between. Germline CDR1 is SQVTM and CDR2 is ANQGSEA. The CDR3 has 12 residues. DNA for the CDR3: TGCAGCGTTGAGGGGGAAGAATATGGCTACACCTTC. Translated, it gives CSVEGEEYGYTF. The whole variable domain, filled in from reference TRBV29-1 and TRBJ1-2, reads SAVISQKPSRDICQRGTSLTIQCQVDSQVTMMFWYRQQPGQSLTLIATANQGSEATYESGFVIDKFPISRPNLTFSTLTVSNMSPEDSSIYLCSVEGEEYGYTFGSGTRLTVV.

This clonotype has more than one count but fewer than ten. The chain carries TRBV9 and TRBJ2-2; 7 bases match TRBD1. The length of the CDR3 is 14 residues. J was trimmed by 3 bases and V by 6 bases; bases with no gene match: 5. Germline values: CDR1 SGDLS, CDR2 YYNGEE. The CDR3 region is CASNEGADTGELFF. Here the CDR3 DNA reads TGTGCCAGCAACGAGGGGGCCGACACCGGGGAGCTGTTTTTT.

The rearrangement joins TRBV12-3 or TRBV12-4 to TRBJ2-1, with 7 bases matching TRBD1. The CDR3 length is 16 residues. The junction had 9 bases not matched to a gene; V was cut back by 6 bases and J by 1 base. This chain's CDR3 is CASSSRQGVSYNEQFF. CDR3 DNA: TGTGCCAGCAGCTCCAGGCAGGGGGTATCCTACAATGAGCAGTTCTTC.

CDR3 region: CASNGPEDTQYF. DNA for the CDR3: TGTGCCAGCAACGGGCCAGAAGATACGCAGTATTTT. The chain uses TRBV11-3 and TRBJ2-3; D is unresolved. Per the germline V gene, CDR1 is SGHNT and CDR2 is YENEEA. The CDR3 is made up of 12 amino acids. V lost 7 bases, J lost 5 bases, and 10 bases lay in between.

The V and J genes are TRBV4-1 and TRBJ2-2; no clear D. The CDR3 has 15 residues. V lost 5 bases, J lost 4 bases, and 14 bases lay in between. CDR1 is MGHRA, CDR2 YSYEKL, per germline. The CDR3 nucleotides are TGCGCCAGCAGCATCACTCCGACCAGCACCGGGGAGCTGTTTTTT. As protein: CASSITPTSTGELFF.